The 9 T cell receptor beta chains below come from one sample, sequenced in a study of Ad26.COV2.S vaccination and SARS-CoV-2 variants. The table came from immunoSEQ multiplex PCR; TCRdb's copy has only in-frame clones and leaves some out. The sample has some 400,000 clones; approximately 89% are singletons. Described treatment: some 20 received Ad26.COV2.S at low or high dose, single or two shots; roughly 5 received placebo; per-sample allocation not given. Samples came from day 63 after the first vaccine or placebo injection. The sample here was peripheral blood, taken in a trial of Ad26.COV2.S vaccine versus placebo. These receptors were taken from a person aged 18-65 years who received the Ad26.COV2.S COVID-19 vaccine or a placebo.

The chain uses TRBV5-1 and TRBJ2-7; D not certain. CDR1 is SGHRS, CDR2 YFSETQ, per germline. The V and J ends lost 2 bases and 5 bases respectively, with 14 bases between them. This CDR3 contains 14 residues. In DNA form, the CDR3 reads TGCGCCAGCAGCTTCCGAGCATCTGGGGACGAGCAGTACTTC. Protein sequence: CASSFRASGDEQYF.

CDR3 coding DNA: TGTGCCAGCAGCACTCCGGGACAGGGTATGAGTTCTGGAAACACCATATATTTT. Its protein is CASSTPGQGMSSGNTIYF. The J gene is TRBJ1-3, the V gene TRBV28; 9 positions agree with TRBD1. The CDR3 is made up of 18 amino acids. V was pared by 6 bases and J by 1 base, with 13 bases of the junction left unmatched. Germline loops: CDR1 MDHEN, CDR2 SYDVKM.

The V and J genes are TRBV12-3 or TRBV12-4 and TRBJ2-1; D gene ambiguous. The V and J ends lost 3 bases and 6 bases respectively, with 9 bases between them. The CDR3 is 13 amino acids. Written as DNA, the CDR3 is TGTGCCAGCAGTTTTTGGCGACGCAATGAGCAGTTCTTC. Its protein product is CASSFWRRNEQFF.

This clone appeared once. The chain joins TRBV19 to TRBJ2-1, with 13 bases fitting TRBD2. The length of the CDR3 is 14 residues. Germline V gene data show CDR1 as LNHDA and CDR2 as SQIVND (reference sequence). With 6 bases clipped from V and 9 bases from J, the junction kept 5 bases outside the gene matches. CDR3 residues: CASRGTSGNGEQFF. CDR3 coding DNA: TGTGCCAGTAGAGGGACTAGCGGGAACGGTGAGCAGTTCTTC.

The chain carries TRBV7-9 and TRBJ2-5; D remains unclear. With 0 bases removed from V and 4 bases from J, the gap between germline ends came to 9 bases. There are 14 residues in the CDR3. Germline assignment: CDR1 SEHNR and CDR2 FQNEAQ (reference sequence). The CDR3 protein is CASSLAARGETQYF. The CDR3 DNA reads as TGTGCCAGCAGCTTAGCGGCAAGAGGAGAGACCCAGTACTTC.

The V gene is TRBV28, the J gene TRBJ2-3; the D gene is possibly TRBD2 (6 bases). The length of the CDR3 is 16 residues. CDR1 MDHEN and CDR2 SYDVKM come from the germline V gene. With 4 bases removed from V and 0 bases from J, the gap between germline ends came to 14 bases. In nucleotides, the CDR3 is TGTGCCAGCAGTTCCCCCGGAGGGGCGAGCACAGATACGCAGTATTTT. Its translation is CASSSPGGASTDTQYF.

The gene calls are TRBV4-1 and TRBJ1-5; TRBD1 might be the D (5 bases). CDR1 is MGHRA and CDR2 is YSYEKL in the germline V gene. CDR3 length equals 16 residues. V was cut by 0 bases and J by 3 bases, with 12 bases left in between. Here the CDR3 DNA reads TGCGCCAGCAGCCAAGAGGGGAGGGGTAACAATCAGCCCCAGCATTTT. This translates into CASSQEGRGNNQPQHF.

This clone has a handful of counts. The CDR3 is CAWSLDRVGTEAFF. The CDR3 bases are TGTGCCTGGAGCCTGGACAGGGTAGGCACTGAAGCTTTCTTT. V gene TRBV30 combines with J gene TRBJ1-1, with 8 bases aligning to TRBD1. Germline V gene lookup returns CDR1 GTSNPN and CDR2 SVGIG (reference sequence). V was clipped by 3 bases and J by 4 bases; unmatched bases: 7. This CDR3 is built from 14 residues.

This clone was observed a single time. The V gene is TRBV11-2, the J gene TRBJ2-1; D unclear. The CDR3 is 13 residues long. Germline loops: CDR1 SGHAT, CDR2 FQNNGV. With 3 bases removed from V and 1 base from J, the gap between germline ends came to 4 bases. The CDR3 sequence is CASSFLSYNEQFF. The CDR3, as DNA: TGTGCCAGCAGCTTCTTATCCTACAATGAGCAGTTCTTC.